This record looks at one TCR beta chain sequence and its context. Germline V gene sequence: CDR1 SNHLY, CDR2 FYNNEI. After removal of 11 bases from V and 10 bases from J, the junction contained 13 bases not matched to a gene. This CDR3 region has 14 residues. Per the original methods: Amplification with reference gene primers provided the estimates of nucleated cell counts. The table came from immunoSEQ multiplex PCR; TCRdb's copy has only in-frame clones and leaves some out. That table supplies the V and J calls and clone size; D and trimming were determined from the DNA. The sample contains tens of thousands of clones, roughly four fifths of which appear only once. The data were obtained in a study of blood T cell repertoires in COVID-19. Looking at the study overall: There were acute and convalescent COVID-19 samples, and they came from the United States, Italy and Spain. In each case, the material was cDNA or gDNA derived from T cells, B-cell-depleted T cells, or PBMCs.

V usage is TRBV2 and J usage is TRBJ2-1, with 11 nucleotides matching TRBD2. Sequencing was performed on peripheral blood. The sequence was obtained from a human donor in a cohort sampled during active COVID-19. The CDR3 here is CAGLSGGASREQFF. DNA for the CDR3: TGTGCCGGGCTTAGCGGGGGGGCCAGTCGAGAGCAGTTCTTC.